These 14 T cell receptor beta chains originate from one sample sequenced in a study of metastatic and nonmetastatic thyroid tumors. TCRdb recomputed clones from the PCR reads via MiXCR. The table records approximately 17,000 clones, 25% of them present only once. Every patient was untreated before thyroid surgery. Material for sequencing was adjacent normal tissue. These receptors were taken from a female donor with papillary thyroid cancer or a benign thyroid nodule (not recorded which). Some clones in this sample may be carry-over from other donors' samples.

This clone was seen many times. The genes are TRBV10-3 and TRBJ2-5, with 7 bases that match TRBD1. Trimming took 11 bases from V and 4 from J; bases not matched to a gene: 13. Germline V CDR1 and CDR2: ENHRY, SYGVKD. CDR3 length: 14 residues. The CDR3 loop reads CAVRQGRSGETQYF. The CDR3 DNA sequence: TGTGCCGTAAGACAGGGAAGAAGTGGAGAGACCCAGTACTTC.

The gene calls are TRBV20-1 and TRBJ2-5; D gene unclear. The germline V and J ends were trimmed by 3 bases and 1 base, with 9 bases remaining between them. This CDR3 is built from 13 residues. Per the germline V gene, CDR1 is DFQATT and CDR2 is SNEGSKA (reference sequence). CDR3 loop: CSASRQTQETQYF. The DNA of the CDR3 is TGCAGTGCTAGTAGGCAGACCCAAGAGACCCAGTACTTC.

The table lists this clone with a few counts. This chain joins TRBV28 and TRBJ1-1; 7 positions match TRBD1. The CDR3 loop spans 15 amino acids. The germline gives CDR1 MDHEN, CDR2 SYDVKM. V was clipped by 4 bases and J by 5 bases; unmatched bases: 10. The CDR3, as DNA: TGTGCCAGCAGTTACAGGGGCCGGTTGGGGACTGAAGCTTTCTTT. Translation gives CASSYRGRLGTEAFF.

This clone has at least ten counts. The V and J genes are TRBV3-1 and TRBJ2-4; the match to TRBD2 covers 7 bases. Losses at the gene ends were 0 bases for V and 8 bases for J; bases not matched to a gene: 10. The CDR3 extends over 16 amino acids. Germline CDR1 reads LGHDT; CDR2 reads YNNKEL (reference sequence). The CDR3: CASSQDRGEGRDIQYF. The DNA for the CDR3 is TGTGCCAGCAGCCAAGATCGGGGGGAGGGCCGGGACATTCAGTACTTC.

The chain employs TRBV7-6 and TRBJ2-7; 8 bases fit TRBD2. The CDR3 extends over 14 amino acids. Germline V gene data show CDR1 as SGHVS and CDR2 as FNYEAQ. V gave up 1 base and J gave up 5 bases; unmatched junction bases: 4. CDR3 sequence: CASSLDGSGDEQYF. The CDR3 nucleotides are TGTGCCAGCAGCTTAGATGGTAGCGGGGACGAGCAGTACTTC.

The chain uses TRBV5-1 and TRBJ1-6; D might be TRBD1 (5 bases). V was cut by 3 bases and J by 8 bases, with 18 bases left in between. The CDR3 runs 16 residues. CDR1 SGHRS and CDR2 YFSETQ come from the germline V gene. The CDR3 nucleotides read TGCGCCAGCAGCTCACACCGGGACTGGGGAGATTCACCCCTCCACTTT. This sequence encodes CASSSHRDWGDSPLHF.

The sample holds many counts of this clone. This chain links TRBV6-1 with TRBJ2-7; a possible D gene is TRBD2 (6 bases). The germline gives CDR1 MNHNS, CDR2 SASEGT. CDR3 length: 15 amino acids. V lost 6 bases to trimming and J lost 5 bases, with 20 bases between them. CDR3 amino acids: CASRESLEGWNEQYF. Written as DNA, the CDR3 is TGTGCCAGCAGGGAGTCCTTGGAGGGTTGGAACGAGCAGTACTTC.

The rearrangement uses TRBV19 and TRBJ2-7, with 13 positions matching TRBD2. From germline, CDR1 is LNHDA and CDR2 SQIVND (reference sequence). The trim removed 2 bases at V and 3 bases at J, leaving 7 bases unmatched. The CDR3 contains 17 residues. CDR3 sequence reads: CASSIWTSGSLSYEQYF. In DNA, the CDR3 is TGTGCCAGTAGTATATGGACTAGCGGGAGCTTGAGCTACGAGCAGTACTTC.

J is TRBJ1-2 and V is TRBV4-1; tentatively, D is TRBD1 (6 bases). Trimming stripped 1 base from V and 1 base from J, with 10 bases between. This CDR3 region has 15 residues. Germline-derived CDR1 and CDR2 are MGHRA and YSYEKL. The CDR3 sequence is CASSQGPGDNYGYTF. The CDR3 DNA is TGCGCCAGCAGCCAAGGGCCAGGGGATAACTATGGCTACACCTTC.

This clone was observed a handful of times. The chain combines TRBV28 with TRBJ1-6, with D possibly being TRBD1 (6 bases). This CDR3 comprises 17 residues. The germline V gene encodes CDR1 MDHEN and CDR2 SYDVKM. Trimming removed 6 bases from V and 5 bases from J, with 20 bases in between. The CDR3: CASRTWDTLVDNSPLHF. CDR3 sequence (DNA): TGTGCCAGCAGGACCTGGGACACTTTAGTTGATAATTCACCCCTCCACTTT.

This clone was recorded a few times. The rearrangement joins TRBV28 to TRBJ1-3; D remains unclear. Trimming left V 2 bases short and J 0 bases short, with 8 bases between. Germline CDR1 reads MDHEN; CDR2 reads SYDVKM. The CDR3 totals 15 residues. CDR3 loop: CASSLGVFSGNTIYF. The CDR3 nucleotides read TGTGCCAGCAGTTTAGGGGTCTTCTCTGGAAACACCATATATTTT.

This chain connects TRBV30 to TRBJ1-6, with 7 bases fitting TRBD1. CDR3 size: 16 residues. Germline V gives CDR1 GTSNPN, CDR2 SVGIG (reference sequence). Trimming took 2 bases from V and 6 from J; bases not matched to a gene: 10. In DNA, the CDR3 is TGTGCCTGGAGTACTATAGACAGGGCCTTTAATTCACCCCTCCACTTT. Encoded protein: CAWSTIDRAFNSPLHF.

This clone has only a few counts. The chain joins TRBV12-3 or TRBV12-4 to TRBJ2-3; D is unresolved. This CDR3 is built from 15 residues. Trimming removed 5 bases from V and 0 bases from J, with 12 bases in between. In DNA, the CDR3 is TGTGCCAGCAGTGTCCGCAGGACCAGCACAGATACGCAGTATTTT. Amino acid sequence: CASSVRRTSTDTQYF.

Relative to its sample, this clone is medium-sized (0.01 to 0.1%). The chain joins TRBV19 to TRBJ2-5, with a possible D match to TRBD1 (5 bases). Germline V gene sequence: CDR1 LNHDA, CDR2 SQIVND (reference sequence). The CDR3 has 15 residues. V was pared by 0 bases and J by 2 bases, with 10 bases between. The CDR3 DNA sequence: TGTGCCAGTAGTATAGACGTCAGGGCGCAAGAGACCCAGTACTTC. Translated: CASSIDVRAQETQYF.